Below, one T cell receptor beta chain is given with its context. Its antigen is still unknown. Measured with immunoSEQ multiplex PCR; TCRdb has only the in-frame clones, and not every one. The table has approximately 79,000 clones, about 85% seen once; the top ten hold 3.1%. This sample was included in a study of OX40 agonist ivuxolimab in advanced cancers. Looking at the study overall: Patients received ivuxolimab, an agonistic anti-OX40 (CD134) antibody. Partial response was recorded in three patients: one hepatocellular carcinoma and two cutaneous melanoma cases.

General study results and limits: CD8+ T cells showed, on average, more clonal expansion than CD4+ cells.

V lost 5 bases to trimming and J lost 8 bases, with 18 bases between them. CDR3 size: 14 residues. The germline V gene encodes CDR1 SGHTA and CDR2 FQGTGA. The TCR sequence derives from an adult with an advanced solid tumor such as melanoma, head and neck, liver or kidney cancer. The input for sequencing was CD4+ or CD8+ T cells sorted from blood, taken in a trial of the OX40 agonist ivuxolimab. The J gene is TRBJ1-2, the V gene TRBV7-3; D possibly corresponds to TRBD1 (6 bases). The chain's CDR3 is CASSEATGLEGYTF. As DNA, the CDR3 is TGTGCCAGCAGCGAAGCCACAGGGCTTGAAGGCTACACCTTC.